A selection of T cell receptor beta chains follows, all from one sample in a study of vaccination effects on CD4 cells after COVID-19. The antigens these receptors bind are not known. The method was immunoSEQ multiplex PCR; TCRdb's version includes in-frame clones alone and lacks a portion of them. The data show 15,000 to 20,000 clones, under 85% seen once. The source was CD4+ T cells from PBMCs cultured with SARS-CoV-2 spike peptides, collected after COVID-19 vaccination. Every receptor here comes from a human donor who had a prior SARS-CoV-2 infection. Both conserved end residues are part of each CDR3. The D gene is left open where the match is weak. A row's size may be missing; if present it is once, few, many or a size class.

J,V,size,D,CDR3,DNA
TRBJ1-5,TRBV15,-,-,CATSTNLVGGIRNQPQHF,TGTGCCACCAGTACGAACCTAGTGGGGGGAATACGCAATCAGCCCCAGCATTTT
TRBJ2-3,TRBV7-2,few,TRBD2,CASSSFSGGLTDTQYF,TGTGCCAGCAGCTCTTTTAGCGGGGGCCTCACAGATACGCAGTATTTT
TRBJ2-3,TRBV28,-,TRBD2,CASSFYSGGPDTQYF,TGTGCCAGCAGTTTCTACAGCGGGGGGCCAGATACGCAGTATTTT
TRBJ2-5,TRBV2,-,-,CASSARLGETQYF,TGTGCCAGCAGTGCCCGACTAGGGGAGACCCAGTACTTC
TRBJ1-2,TRBV7-9,-,-,CASSLTGRVGEYGYTF,TGTGCCAGCAGCTTGACGGGCAGGGTAGGGGAATATGGCTACACCTTC
TRBJ2-1,TRBV5-1,-,-,CASSLAGSYGNEQFF,TGCGCCAGCAGCCTGGCGGGCTCGTACGGGAATGAGCAGTTCTTC
TRBJ2-1,TRBV20-1,once,-,CSAPRLNEQFF,TGCAGTGCCCCACGCCTAAATGAGCAGTTCTTC
TRBJ2-3,TRBV5-1,-,-,CASSLWVSGSGTDTQYF,TGCGCCAGCAGCTTGTGGGTCAGTGGGAGTGGCACAGATACGCAGTATTTT
TRBJ2-3,TRBV19,-,TRBD1,CASSRDRGRSGHTDTQYF,TGTGCCAGTTCCCGGGACAGGGGGCGATCCGGTCACACAGATACGCAGTATTTT
TRBJ2-1,TRBV5-6,-,TRBD2,CASSRGLAGGFKQFF,TGTGCCAGCAGTCGAGGACTAGCGGGAGGATTCAAGCAGTTCTTC
TRBJ2-3,TRBV3-1/TRBV3-2,-,-,CAIQPGDTQYF,TGTGCCATTCAGCCAGGAGATACGCAGTATTTT
TRBJ2-2,TRBV19,few,TRBD1,CASSSIRLRHRGGTGELFF,TGTGCCAGTAGCAGTATACGTCTTCGGCACAGGGGTGGCACCGGGGAGCTGTTTTTT
TRBJ1-4,TRBV2,medium-sized,TRBD1,CASSENRGTNEKLFF,TGTGCCAGCAGCGAGAACAGGGGGACTAATGAAAAACTGTTTTTT
TRBJ1-2,TRBV24-1,-,-,CATSDPGTNYGYTF,TGTGCCACCAGTGACCCAGGGACTAACTATGGCTACACCTTC
TRBJ1-1,TRBV9,-,-,CASPLGRGGLLNTEAFF,TGTGCCAGCCCCCTAGGGAGGGGGGGTTTGTTGAACACTGAAGCTTTCTTT
TRBJ2-5,TRBV6-5,-,TRBD1,CASTATGGRETQYF,TGTGCCAGCACCGCAACAGGGGGTAGAGAGACCCAGTACTTC
TRBJ1-1,TRBV4-3,-,-,CASSLGTANTEAFF,TGCGCCAGCAGCCTGGGGACGGCGAACACTGAAGCTTTCTTT
TRBJ2-5,TRBV2,few,-,CASLLGTEETQYF,TGTGCCAGCTTGTTAGGGACCGAAGAGACCCAGTACTTC